The rows below give T cell receptor beta chains drawn from one sample of a study of blood T cell repertoires in COVID-19. Clones were sequenced by immunoSEQ multiplex PCR, and TCRdb holds only the in-frame ones, with some missing. The data hold around 300,000 clones, with around 88% observed a single time. The sample was peripheral blood. These receptors all come from a man in his thirties or forties with active or convalescent COVID-19. Each CDR3 is given with its conserved first and last residue. D genes are given only for firm matches. Clone size is shown for a subset of rows, as once, few, many or a class of expanded clone.

cdr3_length: 16
v_call: TRBV7-8
j_call: TRBJ1-1
clone_size: -
d_call: TRBD1
cdr3_aa: CASSLDTGAGGAEAFF
cdr3_nt: TGTGCCAGCAGCTTAGATACAGGGGCCGGGGGGGCAGAAGCTTTCTTT

cdr3_length: 15
v_call: TRBV7-3
j_call: TRBJ2-1
clone_size: -
d_call: -
cdr3_aa: CASSRTVSSYNEQFF
cdr3_nt: TGTGCCAGCAGCCGTACCGTTAGCTCCTACAATGAGCAGTTCTTC

cdr3_length: 15
v_call: TRBV6-5
j_call: TRBJ2-1
clone_size: -
d_call: -
cdr3_aa: CASSDSGVSYNEQFF
cdr3_nt: TGTGCCAGCAGTGACTCGGGAGTTTCCTACAATGAGCAGTTCTTC

cdr3_length: 14
v_call: TRBV4-3
j_call: TRBJ2-1
clone_size: -
d_call: -
cdr3_aa: CASSQDAGANEQFF
cdr3_nt: TGCGCCAGCAGCCAAGATGCCGGAGCGAATGAGCAGTTCTTC

cdr3_length: 14
v_call: TRBV5-1
j_call: TRBJ1-1
clone_size: -
d_call: -
cdr3_aa: CASRGGAREGGAFF
cdr3_nt: TGCGCCAGCCGAGGGGGGGCGCGAGAAGGGGGAGCTTTCTTT

cdr3_length: 17
v_call: TRBV11-3
j_call: TRBJ1-3
clone_size: -
d_call: TRBD1
cdr3_aa: CASSSPAGTGGGNTIYF
cdr3_nt: TGTGCCAGCAGCTCGCCCGCCGGGACAGGGGGCGGAAACACCATATATTTT

cdr3_length: 14
v_call: TRBV5-8
j_call: TRBJ2-7
clone_size: -
d_call: -
cdr3_aa: CASSLGWSSYEQYF
cdr3_nt: TGTGCCAGCAGCTTGGGATGGAGCTCCTACGAGCAGTACTTC

cdr3_length: 16
v_call: TRBV28
j_call: TRBJ2-3
clone_size: few
d_call: TRBD2
cdr3_aa: CASSSSGSSETDTQYF
cdr3_nt: TGTGCCAGCAGTTCCAGCGGGAGTAGTGAGACAGATACGCAGTATTTT

cdr3_length: 12
v_call: TRBV6-5
j_call: TRBJ1-2
clone_size: few
d_call: -
cdr3_aa: CASREVEYGYTF
cdr3_nt: TGTGCCAGCAGGGAGGTTGAATATGGCTACACCTTC

cdr3_length: 12
v_call: TRBV6-5
j_call: TRBJ1-5
clone_size: -
d_call: -
cdr3_aa: CASSRSNQPQHF
cdr3_nt: TGTGCCAGCTCTCGGAGCAATCAGCCCCAGCATTTT

cdr3_length: 13
v_call: TRBV27
j_call: TRBJ1-2
clone_size: -
d_call: -
cdr3_aa: CASSLYPGNGYTF
cdr3_nt: TGTGCCAGCAGTTTATACCCCGGGAACGGCTACACCTTC

cdr3_length: 16
v_call: TRBV6-2/TRBV6-3
j_call: TRBJ2-7
clone_size: few
d_call: -
cdr3_aa: CASSYDRARNTYEQYF
cdr3_nt: TGTGCCAGCAGTTACGATCGCGCGCGGAATACCTACGAGCAGTACTTC

cdr3_length: 17
v_call: TRBV18
j_call: TRBJ1-5
clone_size: -
d_call: TRBD1
cdr3_aa: CASSPYQGQGFNQPQHF
cdr3_nt: TGTGCCAGCTCACCCTACCAGGGACAGGGGTTCAATCAGCCCCAGCATTTT

cdr3_length: 14
v_call: TRBV28
j_call: TRBJ1-2
clone_size: -
d_call: -
cdr3_aa: CASSPGVEFYGYTF
cdr3_nt: TGTGCCAGCAGTCCGGGAGTTGAATTCTATGGCTACACCTTC

cdr3_length: 15
v_call: TRBV6-5
j_call: TRBJ1-1
clone_size: -
d_call: TRBD1
cdr3_aa: CASSYSGTGDAEAFF
cdr3_nt: TGTGCCAGCAGTTACTCGGGGACAGGGGACGCTGAAGCTTTCTTT

cdr3_length: 16
v_call: TRBV4-3
j_call: TRBJ2-3
clone_size: -
d_call: -
cdr3_aa: CASSQDSRRSTDTQYF
cdr3_nt: TGCGCCAGCAGCCAAGATAGCCGGCGATCCACAGATACGCAGTATTTT

cdr3_length: 13
v_call: TRBV12-3/TRBV12-4
j_call: TRBJ1-2
clone_size: -
d_call: -
cdr3_aa: CASSTRGGTGYTF
cdr3_nt: TGTGCCAGCAGTACAAGGGGGGGCACAGGCTACACCTTC

cdr3_length: 16
v_call: TRBV4-3
j_call: TRBJ2-7
clone_size: -
d_call: -
cdr3_aa: CASSQVARQFVYEQYF
cdr3_nt: TGCGCCAGCAGCCAAGTCGCCAGACAGTTTGTCTACGAGCAGTACTTC

cdr3_length: 15
v_call: TRBV28
j_call: TRBJ1-2
clone_size: -
d_call: TRBD1
cdr3_aa: CASSRLDRESYGYTF
cdr3_nt: TGTGCCAGCAGTCGTCTTGACAGGGAATCCTATGGCTACACCTTC

cdr3_length: 13
v_call: TRBV7-7
j_call: TRBJ2-1
clone_size: -
d_call: TRBD2
cdr3_aa: CASSPGTSVEQFF
cdr3_nt: TGTGCCAGCAGCCCGGGGACTAGCGTTGAGCAGTTCTTC

cdr3_length: 13
v_call: TRBV6-5
j_call: TRBJ1-2
clone_size: -
d_call: TRBD1
cdr3_aa: CASSLTTGGGYTF
cdr3_nt: TGTGCCAGCAGTCTAACTACAGGGGGTGGCTACACCTTC

cdr3_length: 16
v_call: TRBV7-2
j_call: TRBJ1-3
clone_size: few
d_call: -
cdr3_aa: CASSLVGHSSGNTIYF
cdr3_nt: TGTGCCAGCAGCTTAGTGGGCCATTCCTCTGGAAACACCATATATTTT

cdr3_length: 13
v_call: TRBV7-9
j_call: TRBJ1-2
clone_size: once
d_call: -
cdr3_aa: CASSLGGLEGYTF
cdr3_nt: TGTGCCAGCAGCTTAGGAGGGTTGGAAGGCTACACCTTC

cdr3_length: 15
v_call: TRBV15
j_call: TRBJ2-1
clone_size: -
d_call: TRBD1
cdr3_aa: CATSRDRGTYNEQFF
cdr3_nt: TGTGCCACCAGCAGAGACAGGGGGACCTACAATGAGCAGTTCTTC

cdr3_length: 14
v_call: TRBV7-9
j_call: TRBJ2-1
clone_size: -
d_call: TRBD2
cdr3_aa: CASSFGLAKNEQFF
cdr3_nt: TGTGCCAGCAGCTTCGGACTAGCGAAAAATGAGCAGTTCTTC

cdr3_length: 15
v_call: TRBV5-5
j_call: TRBJ2-3
clone_size: -
d_call: TRBD2
cdr3_aa: CASSLTSGRRGTQYF
cdr3_nt: TGTGCCAGCAGCCTGACTAGCGGGAGGAGGGGTACGCAGTATTTT

cdr3_length: 9
v_call: TRBV7-3
j_call: TRBJ2-3
clone_size: -
d_call: -
cdr3_aa: CASSFIQYF
cdr3_nt: TGTGCCAGCAGCTTTATTCAGTATTTT

cdr3_length: 17
v_call: TRBV5-1
j_call: TRBJ2-3
clone_size: -
d_call: TRBD2
cdr3_aa: CASSRRLAGGVTDTQYF
cdr3_nt: TGCGCCAGCAGCAGACGACTAGCGGGAGGTGTCACAGATACGCAGTATTTT

cdr3_length: 16
v_call: TRBV7-9
j_call: TRBJ2-7
clone_size: -
d_call: TRBD1
cdr3_aa: CASSSGQGIDKDEQYF
cdr3_nt: TGTGCCAGCAGTTCGGGACAGGGGATAGATAAGGACGAGCAGTACTTC

cdr3_length: 16
v_call: TRBV30
j_call: TRBJ2-7
clone_size: -
d_call: TRBD2
cdr3_aa: CAWSAGGGTRSYEQYF
cdr3_nt: TGTGCCTGGAGTGCCGGCGGGGGGACCCGTTCCTACGAGCAGTACTTC

cdr3_length: 16
v_call: TRBV19
j_call: TRBJ1-1
clone_size: -
d_call: -
cdr3_aa: CASSMLSVAPNTEAFF
cdr3_nt: TGTGCCAGTAGTATGCTGTCAGTCGCCCCGAACACTGAAGCTTTCTTT

cdr3_length: 13
v_call: TRBV6-5
j_call: TRBJ2-5
clone_size: -
d_call: TRBD2
cdr3_aa: CASTNTGGETQYF
cdr3_nt: TGTGCCAGCACCAATACGGGAGGGGAGACCCAGTACTTC

cdr3_length: 15
v_call: TRBV18
j_call: TRBJ2-7
clone_size: few
d_call: TRBD2
cdr3_aa: CASSPGLAGGLGQYF
cdr3_nt: TGTGCCAGCTCACCCGGACTAGCGGGGGGGCTCGGGCAGTACTTC

cdr3_length: 13
v_call: TRBV7-2
j_call: TRBJ1-2
clone_size: -
d_call: TRBD1
cdr3_aa: CASSWDSRYGYTF
cdr3_nt: TGTGCCAGCAGTTGGGACAGCCGATATGGCTACACCTTC

cdr3_length: 15
v_call: TRBV7-2
j_call: TRBJ2-7
clone_size: once
d_call: TRBD2
cdr3_aa: CASSWGLAGGDEQYF
cdr3_nt: TGTGCCAGCAGCTGGGGACTAGCGGGAGGAGACGAGCAGTACTTC

cdr3_length: 11
v_call: TRBV19
j_call: TRBJ2-7
clone_size: -
d_call: -
cdr3_aa: CASSWGVEQYF
cdr3_nt: TGTGCCAGTAGTTGGGGGGTCGAGCAGTACTTC

cdr3_length: 15
v_call: TRBV24-1
j_call: TRBJ2-1
clone_size: -
d_call: -
cdr3_aa: CATSAQRVSYNEQFF
cdr3_nt: TGTGCCACCAGTGCCCAGCGGGTCTCCTACAATGAGCAGTTCTTC

cdr3_length: 15
v_call: TRBV6-6
j_call: TRBJ1-2
clone_size: -
d_call: -
cdr3_aa: CASSYTRETNYGYTF
cdr3_nt: TGTGCCAGCAGTTATACCAGGGAAACTAACTATGGCTACACCTTC

cdr3_length: 16
v_call: TRBV6-6
j_call: TRBJ1-1
clone_size: -
d_call: TRBD1
cdr3_aa: CASSYSGTGLWTEAFF
cdr3_nt: TGTGCCAGCAGTTACTCTGGGACAGGGCTCTGGACTGAAGCTTTCTTT

cdr3_length: 16
v_call: TRBV21-1
j_call: TRBJ1-3
clone_size: few
d_call: -
cdr3_aa: CASSAPPGTVGNTIYF
cdr3_nt: TGTGCCAGCAGCGCTCCTCCCGGGACAGTGGGAAACACCATATATTTT

cdr3_length: 16
v_call: TRBV19
j_call: TRBJ2-2
clone_size: -
d_call: -
cdr3_aa: CASSIFGPPNTGELFF
cdr3_nt: TGTGCCAGTAGTATATTTGGGCCCCCGAACACCGGGGAGCTGTTTTTT

cdr3_length: 15
v_call: TRBV7-2
j_call: TRBJ2-7
clone_size: -
d_call: TRBD2
cdr3_aa: CASSRQRDVSYEQYF
cdr3_nt: TGTGCCAGCAGCCGTCAGCGGGACGTCTCCTACGAGCAGTACTTC

cdr3_length: 12
v_call: TRBV15
j_call: TRBJ2-7
clone_size: -
d_call: -
cdr3_aa: CATSTGKYEQYF
cdr3_nt: TGTGCCACCAGCACCGGGAAATACGAGCAGTACTTC

cdr3_length: 15
v_call: TRBV19
j_call: TRBJ2-2
clone_size: -
d_call: TRBD2
cdr3_aa: CASSIGLAGHRELFF
cdr3_nt: TGTGCCAGTAGTATAGGGCTAGCGGGGCACCGGGAGCTGTTTTTT